The 20 T cell receptor beta chains below were found in one sample sequenced in a study of cytomegalovirus exposure and HLA in healthy donors. The study ran its PCR with 60 Vbeta and 13 Jbeta primers. Data came from immunoSEQ multiplex PCR; TCRdb stores just in-frame clones and leaves some out. The sample lists about 150,000 clones; over 60% were seen once. The sequenced material came from PBMCs. The source is a woman in her thirties or forties in good health and CMV-seronegative.

The chain links TRBV18 to TRBJ2-1; 11 nucleotides agree with TRBD2. With V trimmed by 2 bases and J by 7 bases, 10 bases remained unmatched. Germline V lookup: CDR1 KGHSH, CDR2 LQKENI. CDR3 length equals 17 residues. The CDR3 is CASSPISGGGAINEQFF. The CDR3 region has the DNA TGTGCCAGCTCACCAATTAGCGGGGGGGGCGCGATTAATGAGCAGTTCTTC.

This clone was detected once. This rearrangement joins TRBV5-1 to TRBJ1-1, with 8 bases aligning to TRBD1. V gave up 4 bases and J gave up 1 base; unmatched junction bases: 6. CDR1 SGHRS and CDR2 YFSETQ come from the germline V gene. The CDR3 contains 15 residues. CDR3 protein: CASSTGQGKNTEAFF. The CDR3 coding sequence is TGCGCCAGCAGCACCGGACAGGGAAAGAACACTGAAGCTTTCTTT.

The chain employs TRBV9 and TRBJ2-7; D is possibly TRBD1 (6 bases). The CDR3 totals 12 residues. The germline V gene has CDR1 SGDLS and CDR2 YYNGEE. With 3 bases removed from V and 7 bases from J, the gap between germline ends came to 11 bases. The CDR3 sequence: CASSGPQGEQYF. The CDR3 nucleotides read TGTGCCAGCAGCGGCCCACAGGGTGAGCAGTACTTC.

The chain recombines TRBV5-6 with TRBJ1-1; D not resolved. Germline CDR1 SGHDT, CDR2 YYEEEE. The CDR3 runs to 13 residues. Trimming shortened V by 2 bases and J by 5 bases, and 10 bases separated the two germline ends. The chain's CDR3 is CASSLTTVTEAFF. Here the CDR3 DNA reads TGTGCCAGCAGCTTAACTACGGTGACTGAAGCTTTCTTT.

The genes are TRBV6-1 and TRBJ2-3, with D possibly being TRBD2 (6 bases). This CDR3 has 14 amino acids. The germline gives CDR1 MNHNS, CDR2 SASEGT. V dropped 5 bases and J dropped 3 bases, with 12 bases sitting between them. CDR3 coding DNA: TGTGCCAGCAGTTCGTCCGCGGGAACAGATACGCAGTATTTT. Protein product: CASSSSAGTDTQYF.

The chain combines TRBV30 with TRBJ1-6; D remains unclear. CDR3 length: 11 residues. Trimming took off 3 bases at V and 9 bases at J, with 6 bases between the two ends. Germline CDR1 and CDR2: GTSNPN and SVGIG (reference sequence). The CDR3 protein is CAWSHSSPLHF. CDR3 nucleotides: TGTGCCTGGAGCCATAGTTCACCCCTCCACTTT.

This rearrangement joins TRBV6-5 to TRBJ2-7, with 8 nucleotides matching TRBD1. Trimming cost V 4 bases and J 3 bases; bases outside gene matches: 5. From germline, CDR1 is MNHEY and CDR2 SVGAGI. CDR3 length: 14 residues. CDR3 protein: CASSFDRGFYEQYF. CDR3 sequence (DNA): TGTGCCAGCAGTTTCGACAGGGGATTCTACGAGCAGTACTTC.

This clone was seen more than once but under ten times. This chain connects TRBV6-5 to TRBJ2-7; 7 bases agree with TRBD1. J gave up 4 bases and V 0 bases, and 0 bases lay outside the gene matches. CDR1 and CDR2 from the germline V gene are MNHEY and SVGAGI. The CDR3 sequence is 13 residues long. Here the CDR3 reads CASSYSTGYEQYF. The CDR3 nucleotides read TGTGCCAGCAGTTACTCGACAGGGTACGAGCAGTACTTC.

This chain links TRBV6-1 with TRBJ1-2; no definite D call. Trimming removed 1 base at V and 0 bases at J, with 9 bases between. This CDR3 comprises 15 residues. Per the germline V gene, CDR1 is MNHNS and CDR2 is SASEGT. The CDR3 loop is CASSEGADPNYGYTF. For the CDR3, the DNA is TGTGCCAGCAGTGAAGGGGCAGATCCTAACTATGGCTACACCTTC.

The V call is TRBV19, the J call TRBJ1-1; D ambiguous. The CDR3 extends over 13 amino acids. V lost 5 bases, J lost 6 bases, and 13 bases lay in between. Germline values: CDR1 LNHDA, CDR2 SQIVND (reference sequence). CDR3 DNA: TGTGCCAGTAGTCGGCGGTACTGGGCTGAAGCTTTCTTT. Protein product: CASSRRYWAEAFF. Combining the CDR3 with reference TRBV19 and TRBJ1-1 gives the whole variable domain DGGITQSPKYLFRKEGQNVTLSCEQNLNHDAMYWYRQDPGQGLRLIYYSQIVNDFQKGDIAEGYSVSREKKESFPLTVTSAQKNPTAFYLCASSRRYWAEAFFGQGTRLTVV.

In nucleotides, the CDR3 is TGTGCTAGTGGTTCCGGGGGGGTCTCCTACAATGAGCAGTTCTTC. Its protein product is CASGSGGVSYNEQFF. V and J are TRBV12-5 and TRBJ2-1, with TRBD2 matching over 8 bases. CDR3 length equals 15 residues. Germline V CDR1 and CDR2: LGHNT, FRNRAP. The trim removed 4 bases at V and 0 bases at J, leaving 2 bases unmatched.

The V call is TRBV19, the J call TRBJ1-2; D is uncertain. Germline CDR1 reads LNHDA; CDR2 reads SQIVND (reference sequence). The length of the CDR3 is 12 residues. V was trimmed by 10 bases and J by 14 bases, leaving 23 bases between them. The CDR3 is CATGRATLSPTF. The CDR3 region has the DNA TGTGCCACTGGGCGGGCTACCTTATCCCCAACCTTC.

This chain uses TRBV6-1 with TRBJ1-2; a possible D gene is TRBD1 (5 bases). Trimming cost V 1 base and J 8 bases, with 17 bases left between them. This CDR3 is built from 15 residues. Per the germline V gene, CDR1 is MNHNS and CDR2 is SASEGT. This CDR3 is CASSEGGEGRYGYTF. CDR3 DNA sequence: TGTGCCAGCAGTGAAGGGGGGGAGGGAAGGTACGGCTACACCTTC.

CDR3 sequence (DNA): TGCAGCGTTGGGGGGGGTTTGACAGATACGCAGTATTTT. Its protein is CSVGGGLTDTQYF. The chain is built from TRBV29-1 and TRBJ2-3; 7 positions match TRBD2. V gave up 4 bases and J gave up 3 bases; unmatched junction bases: 4. This CDR3 comprises 13 residues. Germline CDR1 reads SQVTM; CDR2 reads ANQGSEA.

The chain carries TRBV27 and TRBJ2-3; unclear D gene. The germline V gene has CDR1 MNHEY and CDR2 SMNVEV (reference sequence). V lost 5 bases to trimming and J lost 2 bases, with 5 bases between them. The CDR3 covers 12 residues. The CDR3 region is CASSPHTDTQYF. In DNA, the CDR3 is TGTGCCAGCAGTCCCCACACAGATACGCAGTATTTT.

The chain joins TRBV5-5 to TRBJ1-2; weak D call: TRBD1 (5 bases). Germline CDR1 and CDR2: SGHKS and YYEKEE (reference sequence). The ends were cut back, 0 bases at V and 6 bases at J, with 12 bases in the middle. The CDR3 runs to 14 residues. The CDR3 DNA sequence: TGTGCCAGCAGCTTGGCGGCAGGGTACAATGGCTACACCTTC. As protein: CASSLAAGYNGYTF.

As DNA, the CDR3 is TGCGCCAGCAGCTTGGAGGGACAGGGGATTGTGCAGTACTTC. It encodes CASSLEGQGIVQYF. The chain uses TRBV5-1 and TRBJ2-5; 10 bases are shared with TRBD1. V trimming: 0 bases; J trimming: 11 bases; junction bases outside the gene matches: 7. Per the germline V gene, CDR1 is SGHRS and CDR2 is YFSETQ. The length of the CDR3 is 14 residues.

The chain carries TRBV19 and TRBJ2-3, with 11 positions matching TRBD2. This CDR3 contains 15 residues. CDR1 and CDR2 (germline): LNHDA, SQIVND (reference sequence). Germline trimming cut 4 bases from V and 5 bases from J; bases unmatched to any gene: 5. The CDR3 nucleotides are TGTGCCAGTAGTAAACTAGCGGGAGACATAGATACGCAGTATTTT. This gives the protein CASSKLAGDIDTQYF.

This clone was seen a handful of times. At the DNA level, this CDR3 is encoded by other sequences in the same sample as well. V usage is TRBV19 and J usage is TRBJ1-1, with no clear D. CDR3 length equals 12 residues. Germline V gene data show CDR1 as LNHDA and CDR2 as SQIVND (reference sequence). V lost 2 bases and J lost 1, with 2 bases in between. CDR3 loop: CASSIQNTEAFF. Written as DNA, the CDR3 is TGTGCCAGTAGTATACAGAACACTGAAGCTTTCTTT.

This chain uses TRBV7-9 with TRBJ2-2; 12 nucleotides match TRBD2. CDR3 length: 17 residues. Germline V gene sequence: CDR1 SEHNR, CDR2 FQNEAQ (reference sequence). With V trimmed by 6 bases and J by 7 bases, 12 bases remained unmatched. The CDR3 nucleotides are TGTGCCAGCAGACCCCAAACTAGCGGGAGGAGGGACGGGGAGCTGTTTTTT. Amino acid sequence: CASRPQTSGRRDGELFF.